Listed below are T cell receptor beta chains from one sample, sequenced in a study of T-cell reconstitution after alpha-beta-depleted transplantation in children. From the PCR reads, TCRdb called clonotypes with MiXCR, one entry per CDR3 protein. The data show almost 500,000 distinct CDR3 sequences, with about 10% seen just once and just over 2% held by the top ten. The sample consisted of PBMCs, taken before TCRalphabeta/CD19-depleted stem cell transplant. Receptors were obtained from a child aged 2 to 10 with inherited bone marrow failure, due to receive a stem cell transplant. CDR3s include the opening cysteine and the closing phenylalanine or tryptophan. The order of the fields is clone size, D gene, J gene, V gene, CDR3 protein, CDR3 DNA. The D gene is left open where the match is weak. The size entry is marked missing in some rows and otherwise reads once, few, many or a size class.

clone_size: many; d_call: .; j_call: TRBJ2-1; v_call: TRBV29-1; cdr3_aa: CSVDKSKDEQFF; cdr3_nt: TGCAGCGTCGACAAGTCCAAGGATGAGCAGTTCTTC
clone_size: many; d_call: .; j_call: TRBJ2-7; v_call: TRBV21-1; cdr3_aa: CASSKAPYRPYEQYF; cdr3_nt: TGTGCCAGCAGCAAAGCCCCTTATAGGCCGTACGAGCAGTACTTC
clone_size: few; d_call: .; j_call: TRBJ2-2; v_call: TRBV12-3/TRBV12-4; cdr3_aa: CASSLLLVGVGTGELFF; cdr3_nt: TGTGCCAGCAGTTTATTGTTGGTCGGGGTAGGGACCGGGGAGCTGTTTTTT
clone_size: .; d_call: TRBD1; j_call: TRBJ2-5; v_call: TRBV4-3; cdr3_aa: CASSQGATGGETQYF; cdr3_nt: TGCGCCAGCAGCCAAGGTGCCACAGGGGGCGAGACCCAGTACTTC
clone_size: many; d_call: TRBD2; j_call: TRBJ2-2; v_call: TRBV18; cdr3_aa: CASSRGLDTGELFF; cdr3_nt: TGTGCCAGCTCACGAGGACTAGACACCGGGGAGCTGTTTTTT
clone_size: .; d_call: .; j_call: TRBJ2-5; v_call: TRBV24-1; cdr3_aa: CATSDSDPTGIQETQYF; cdr3_nt: TGTGCCACCAGTGATTCCGATCCTACAGGGATTCAAGAGACCCAGTACTTC
clone_size: many; d_call: .; j_call: TRBJ2-7; v_call: TRBV12-3/TRBV12-4; cdr3_aa: CASSFEGSNEQYF; cdr3_nt: TGTGCCAGCAGTTTCGAAGGGAGCAACGAGCAGTACTTC
clone_size: many; d_call: .; j_call: TRBJ2-1; v_call: TRBV30; cdr3_aa: CAWSVGESQFF; cdr3_nt: TGTGCCTGGAGTGTGGGGGAATCCCAGTTCTTC
clone_size: many; d_call: TRBD1; j_call: TRBJ2-1; v_call: TRBV5-1; cdr3_aa: CASSLLAGTGLYNEQFF; cdr3_nt: TGCGCCAGCAGCTTGTTAGCCGGGACAGGGCTCTACAATGAGCAGTTCTTC
clone_size: many; d_call: TRBD1; j_call: TRBJ2-5; v_call: TRBV5-1; cdr3_aa: CASRVGTGQETQYF; cdr3_nt: TGCGCCAGCAGAGTTGGGACAGGGCAAGAGACCCAGTACTTC
clone_size: .; d_call: TRBD1; j_call: TRBJ2-7; v_call: TRBV29-1; cdr3_aa: CSVEGTGLSYEQYF; cdr3_nt: TGCAGCGTTGAAGGGACAGGTCTCTCCTACGAGCAGTACTTC
clone_size: many; d_call: TRBD2; j_call: TRBJ2-1; v_call: TRBV7-2; cdr3_aa: CASSPTVAGIGEQFF; cdr3_nt: TGTGCCAGCAGCCCTACGGTAGCGGGCATCGGTGAGCAGTTCTTC
clone_size: few; d_call: .; j_call: TRBJ2-7; v_call: TRBV21-1; cdr3_aa: CASSLLESSPYEQYF; cdr3_nt: TGTGCCAGCAGCCTCCTGGAGTCCTCGCCCTACGAGCAGTACTTC
clone_size: many; d_call: TRBD1; j_call: TRBJ1-6; v_call: TRBV10-3; cdr3_aa: CAISERQGFYNSPLHF; cdr3_nt: TGTGCCATCAGTGAAAGACAGGGCTTCTATAATTCACCCCTCCACTTT
clone_size: many; d_call: .; j_call: TRBJ2-1; v_call: TRBV2; cdr3_aa: CASSVYRSSYNEQFF; cdr3_nt: TGTGCCAGCAGTGTGTACAGGAGCTCCTACAATGAGCAGTTCTTC
clone_size: many; d_call: .; j_call: TRBJ2-3; v_call: TRBV7-6; cdr3_aa: CASTRGGARDTQYF; cdr3_nt: TGTGCCAGCACCAGAGGTGGGGCGCGAGATACGCAGTATTTT
clone_size: many; d_call: .; j_call: TRBJ1-4; v_call: TRBV20-1; cdr3_aa: CSAPGMRPSYATNEKLFF; cdr3_nt: TGCAGTGCCCCAGGCATGAGACCATCTTACGCAACTAATGAAAAACTGTTTTTT
clone_size: few; d_call: .; j_call: TRBJ1-3; v_call: TRBV29-1; cdr3_aa: CSVEDRGTGSGNTIYF; cdr3_nt: TGCAGCGTTGAAGATCGCGGAACAGGGTCTGGAAACACCATATATTTT
clone_size: few; d_call: .; j_call: TRBJ1-1; v_call: TRBV10-3; cdr3_aa: CAISEPAGEAEAFF; cdr3_nt: TGTGCCATCAGTGAGCCGGCAGGGGAGGCTGAAGCTTTCTTT
clone_size: many; d_call: TRBD2; j_call: TRBJ2-1; v_call: TRBV2; cdr3_aa: CASTELAGVALGNNEQFF; cdr3_nt: TGTGCCAGCACCGAACTAGCGGGAGTGGCATTGGGCAACAATGAGCAGTTCTTC
clone_size: many; d_call: TRBD2; j_call: TRBJ2-3; v_call: TRBV4-3; cdr3_aa: CASSQEAGDSDTQYF; cdr3_nt: TGCGCCAGCAGCCAAGAAGCGGGAGACTCAGATACGCAGTATTTT
clone_size: .; d_call: TRBD1; j_call: TRBJ1-5; v_call: TRBV6-2/TRBV6-3; cdr3_aa: CASMRDRLINQPQHF; cdr3_nt: TGTGCCAGCATGCGGGACAGATTAATCAATCAGCCCCAGCATTTT
clone_size: many; d_call: TRBD2; j_call: TRBJ2-1; v_call: TRBV30; cdr3_aa: CALAPGLVREQFF; cdr3_nt: TGTGCACTTGCACCGGGACTAGTGAGAGAGCAGTTCTTC
clone_size: many; d_call: .; j_call: TRBJ2-7; v_call: TRBV5-1; cdr3_aa: CASSLQRSEHHYEQYF; cdr3_nt: TGCGCCAGCAGCTTGCAGCGTTCCGAGCACCACTACGAGCAGTACTTC
clone_size: .; d_call: TRBD2; j_call: TRBJ2-3; v_call: TRBV6-1; cdr3_aa: CASSGKAGGSTDTQYF; cdr3_nt: TGTGCCAGCAGTGGGAAAGCGGGAGGGTCTACAGATACGCAGTATTTT
clone_size: many; d_call: .; j_call: TRBJ2-1; v_call: TRBV6-4; cdr3_aa: CASTPGQHGGFF; cdr3_nt: TGTGCCAGCACCCCGGGACAACACGGAGGGTTCTTC
clone_size: many; d_call: .; j_call: TRBJ1-1; v_call: TRBV5-1; cdr3_aa: CASSSRVGNTEAFF; cdr3_nt: TGCGCCAGCAGCAGCCGGGTGGGAAACACTGAAGCTTTCTTT
clone_size: many; d_call: .; j_call: TRBJ2-1; v_call: TRBV29-1; cdr3_aa: CSAVGANEQFF; cdr3_nt: TGCAGCGCCGTTGGGGCCAATGAGCAGTTCTTC
clone_size: .; d_call: TRBD1; j_call: TRBJ1-6; v_call: TRBV12-3/TRBV12-4; cdr3_aa: CASTTGQSNSPLHF; cdr3_nt: TGTGCCAGCACCACGGGACAGTCCAATTCACCCCTCCACTTT
clone_size: many; d_call: .; j_call: TRBJ2-3; v_call: TRBV5-5; cdr3_aa: CASREGQRRDTQYF; cdr3_nt: TGTGCCAGCAGGGAAGGACAGAGGCGAGATACGCAGTATTTT
clone_size: .; d_call: .; j_call: TRBJ1-2; v_call: TRBV20-1; cdr3_aa: CSAESGAQSGYTF; cdr3_nt: TGCAGTGCGGAGAGCGGGGCGCAGTCCGGCTACACCTTC
clone_size: few; d_call: .; j_call: TRBJ2-6; v_call: TRBV6-2/TRBV6-3; cdr3_aa: CASSPYLDRGGTSGANVLTF; cdr3_nt: TGTGCCAGCAGTCCATATCTCGACAGGGGAGGGACCTCTGGGGCCAACGTCCTGACTTTC
clone_size: many; d_call: .; j_call: TRBJ2-3; v_call: TRBV5-1; cdr3_aa: CASSQQVPDTDTQYF; cdr3_nt: TGCGCCAGCTCCCAACAGGTCCCCGACACAGATACGCAGTATTTT